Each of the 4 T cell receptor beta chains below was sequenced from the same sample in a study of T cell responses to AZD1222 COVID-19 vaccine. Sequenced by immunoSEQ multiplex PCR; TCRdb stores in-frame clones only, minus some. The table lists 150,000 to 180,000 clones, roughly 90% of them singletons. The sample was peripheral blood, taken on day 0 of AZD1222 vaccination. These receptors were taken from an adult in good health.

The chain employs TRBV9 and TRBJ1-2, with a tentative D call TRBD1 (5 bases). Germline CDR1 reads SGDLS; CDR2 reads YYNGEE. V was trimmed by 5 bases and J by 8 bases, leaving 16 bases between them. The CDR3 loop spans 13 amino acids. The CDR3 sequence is CASSDAAGEGYTF. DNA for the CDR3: TGTGCCAGCAGTGATGCGGCGGGGGAGGGCTACACCTTC.

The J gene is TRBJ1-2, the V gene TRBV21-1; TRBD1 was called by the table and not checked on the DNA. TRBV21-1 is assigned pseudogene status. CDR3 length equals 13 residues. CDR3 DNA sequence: TGTGCCAGCAGCCCTTACCAGGGGGAAGGCTACACCTTC. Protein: CASSPYQGEGYTF.

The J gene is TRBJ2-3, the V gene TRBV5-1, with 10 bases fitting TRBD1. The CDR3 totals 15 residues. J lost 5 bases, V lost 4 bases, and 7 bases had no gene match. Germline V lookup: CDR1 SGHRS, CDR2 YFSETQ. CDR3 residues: CASSVLDRGLDTQYF. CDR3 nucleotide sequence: TGCGCCAGCAGCGTCCTGGACAGGGGGTTAGATACGCAGTATTTT.

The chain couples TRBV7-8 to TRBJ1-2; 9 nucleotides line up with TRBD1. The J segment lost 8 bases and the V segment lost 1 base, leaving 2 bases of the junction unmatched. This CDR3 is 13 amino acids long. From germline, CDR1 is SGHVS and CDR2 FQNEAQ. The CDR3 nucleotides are TGTGCCAGCAGCTTAGGGGACAGGGTGGGCTACACCTTC. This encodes CASSLGDRVGYTF.